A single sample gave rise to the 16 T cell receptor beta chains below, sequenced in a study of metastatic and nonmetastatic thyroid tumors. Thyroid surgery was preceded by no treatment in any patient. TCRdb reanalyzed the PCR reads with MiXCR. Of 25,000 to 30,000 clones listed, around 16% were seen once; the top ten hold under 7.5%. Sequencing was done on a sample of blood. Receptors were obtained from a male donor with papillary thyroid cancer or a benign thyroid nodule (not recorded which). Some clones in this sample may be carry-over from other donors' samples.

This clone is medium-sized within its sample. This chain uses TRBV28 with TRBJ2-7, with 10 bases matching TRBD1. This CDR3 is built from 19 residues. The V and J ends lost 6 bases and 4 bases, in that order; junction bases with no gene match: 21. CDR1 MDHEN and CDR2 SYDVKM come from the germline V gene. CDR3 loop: CASSLPGQGTILPFYEQYF. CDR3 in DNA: TGTGCCAGCAGCCTACCGGGACAGGGGACAATCTTACCCTTTTACGAGCAGTACTTC.

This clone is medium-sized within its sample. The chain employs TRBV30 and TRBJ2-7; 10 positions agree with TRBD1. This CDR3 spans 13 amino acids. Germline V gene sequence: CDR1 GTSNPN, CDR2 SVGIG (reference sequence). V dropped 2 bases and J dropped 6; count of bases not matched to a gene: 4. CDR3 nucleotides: TGTGCCTGGAGTCGGGACAGGGGCCGCGAGCAGTACTTC. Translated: CAWSRDRGREQYF. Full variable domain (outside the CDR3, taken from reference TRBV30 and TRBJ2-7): SQTIHQWPATLVQPVGSPLSLECTVEGTSNPNLYWYRQAAGRGLQLLFYSVGIGQISSEVPQNLSASRPQDRQFILSSKKLLLSDSGFYLCAWSRDRGREQYFGPGTRLTVT.

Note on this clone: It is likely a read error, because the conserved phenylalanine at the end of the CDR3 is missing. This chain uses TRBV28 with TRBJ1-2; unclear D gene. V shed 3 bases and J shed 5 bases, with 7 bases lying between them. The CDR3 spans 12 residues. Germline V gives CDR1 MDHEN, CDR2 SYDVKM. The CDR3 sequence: CASSFASYGYTL. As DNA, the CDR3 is TGTGCCAGCAGTTTCGCTTCATATGGCTACACCCTC.

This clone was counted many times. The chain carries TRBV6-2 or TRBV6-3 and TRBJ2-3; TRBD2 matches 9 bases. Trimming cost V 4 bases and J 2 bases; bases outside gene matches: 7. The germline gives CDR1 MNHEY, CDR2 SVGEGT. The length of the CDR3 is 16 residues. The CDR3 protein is CASSFLPSGTTDTQYF. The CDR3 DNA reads TGTGCCAGCAGTTTCCTCCCTAGCGGGACCACAGATACGCAGTATTTT.

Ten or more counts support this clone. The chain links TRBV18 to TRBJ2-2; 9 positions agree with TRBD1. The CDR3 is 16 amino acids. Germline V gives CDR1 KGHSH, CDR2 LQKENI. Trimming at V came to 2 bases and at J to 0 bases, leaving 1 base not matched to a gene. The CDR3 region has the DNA TGTGCCAGCTCACCAGACAGGGGGACGAACACCGGGGAGCTGTTTTTT. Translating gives CASSPDRGTNTGELFF.

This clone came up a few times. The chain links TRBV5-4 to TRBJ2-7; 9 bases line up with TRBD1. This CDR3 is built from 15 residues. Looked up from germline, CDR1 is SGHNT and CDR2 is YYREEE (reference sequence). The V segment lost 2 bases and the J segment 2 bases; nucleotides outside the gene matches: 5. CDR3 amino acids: CASSFTGTGTYEQYF. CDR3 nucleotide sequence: TGTGCCAGCAGCTTTACCGGGACAGGGACCTACGAGCAGTACTTC.

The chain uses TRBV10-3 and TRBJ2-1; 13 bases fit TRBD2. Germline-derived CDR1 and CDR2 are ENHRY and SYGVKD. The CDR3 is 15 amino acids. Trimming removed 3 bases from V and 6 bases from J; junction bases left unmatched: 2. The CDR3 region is CAISERTSGSNEQFF. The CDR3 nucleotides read TGTGCCATCAGTGAAAGGACTAGCGGGAGCAATGAGCAGTTCTTC.

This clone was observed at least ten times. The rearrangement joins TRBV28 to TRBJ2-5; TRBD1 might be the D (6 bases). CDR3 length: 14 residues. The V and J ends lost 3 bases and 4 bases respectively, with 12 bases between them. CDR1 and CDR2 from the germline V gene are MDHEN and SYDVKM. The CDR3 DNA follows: TGTGCCAGCAGTTTGGGCAGGGGCCCAGAGACCCAGTACTTC. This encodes CASSLGRGPETQYF.

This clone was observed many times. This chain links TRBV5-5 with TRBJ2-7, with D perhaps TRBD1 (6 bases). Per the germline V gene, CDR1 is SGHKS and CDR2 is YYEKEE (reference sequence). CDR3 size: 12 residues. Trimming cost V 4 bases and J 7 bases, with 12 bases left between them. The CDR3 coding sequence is TGTGCCAGCAGCCGAAGGGGGACAGAGCAGTACTTC. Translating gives CASSRRGTEQYF.

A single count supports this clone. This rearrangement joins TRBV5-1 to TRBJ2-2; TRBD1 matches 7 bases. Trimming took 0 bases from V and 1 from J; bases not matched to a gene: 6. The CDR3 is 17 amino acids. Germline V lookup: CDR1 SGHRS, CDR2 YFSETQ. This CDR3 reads CASSLGPRTGNTGELFF. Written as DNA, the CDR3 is TGCGCCAGCAGCTTGGGCCCTCGGACAGGGAACACCGGGGAGCTGTTTTTT.

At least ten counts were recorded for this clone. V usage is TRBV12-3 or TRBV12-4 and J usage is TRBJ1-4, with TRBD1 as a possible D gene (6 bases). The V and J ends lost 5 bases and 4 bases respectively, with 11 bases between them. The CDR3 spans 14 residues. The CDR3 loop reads CASSPGTFNEKLFF. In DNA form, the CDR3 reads TGTGCCAGCAGTCCCGGGACATTTAATGAAAAACTGTTTTTT.

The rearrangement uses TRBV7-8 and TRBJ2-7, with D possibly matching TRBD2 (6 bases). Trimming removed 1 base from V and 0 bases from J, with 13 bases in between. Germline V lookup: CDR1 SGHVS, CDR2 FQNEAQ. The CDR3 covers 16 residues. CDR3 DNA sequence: TGTGCCAGCAGCTTAGGAAGCGGGCTGAGCTCCTACGAGCAGTACTTC. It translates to CASSLGSGLSSYEQYF. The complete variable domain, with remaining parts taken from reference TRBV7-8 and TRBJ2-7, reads GAGVSQSPRYKVAKRGQDVALRCDPISGHVSLFWYQQALGQGPEFLTYFQNEAQLDKSGLPSDRFFAERPEGSVSTLKIQRTQQEDSAVYLCASSLGSGLSSYEQYFGPGTRLTVT.

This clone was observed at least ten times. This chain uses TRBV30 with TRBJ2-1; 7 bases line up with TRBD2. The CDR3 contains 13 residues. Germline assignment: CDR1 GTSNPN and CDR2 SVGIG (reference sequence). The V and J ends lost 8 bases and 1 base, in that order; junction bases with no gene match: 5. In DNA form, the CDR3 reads TGTGCCCGCGGCGGGAGTTCCTACAATGAGCAGTTCTTC. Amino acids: CARGGSSYNEQFF.

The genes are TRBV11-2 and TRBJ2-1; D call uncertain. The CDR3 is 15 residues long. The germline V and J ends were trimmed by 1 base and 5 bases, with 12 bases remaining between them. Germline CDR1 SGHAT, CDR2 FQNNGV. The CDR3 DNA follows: TGTGCCAGCAGCTTAGGGGGTATGCCCCACAATGAGCAGTTCTTC. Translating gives CASSLGGMPHNEQFF.

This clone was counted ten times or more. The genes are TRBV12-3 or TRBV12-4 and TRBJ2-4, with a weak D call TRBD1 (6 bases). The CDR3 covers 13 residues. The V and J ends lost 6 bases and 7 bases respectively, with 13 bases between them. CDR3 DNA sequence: TGTGCCAGCAGAGCCAAAGGGGGTAACATTCAGTACTTC. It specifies CASRAKGGNIQYF.

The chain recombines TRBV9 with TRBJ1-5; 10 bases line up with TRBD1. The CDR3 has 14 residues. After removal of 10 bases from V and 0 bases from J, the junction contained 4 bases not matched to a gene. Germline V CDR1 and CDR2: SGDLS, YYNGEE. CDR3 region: CASGTGASNQPQHF. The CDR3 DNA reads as TGTGCCTCAGGGACAGGGGCTAGCAATCAGCCCCAGCATTTT.